This entry lists 32 T cell receptor beta chains sequenced from one sample in a study of blood T cell repertoires in COVID-19 (dated by TCRdb to between 2020 and 2021). Libraries were built with the immunoSEQ multiplex PCR assay. Drawn from immuneACCESS, this table holds only the in-frame rearrangements with V and J called that TCRdb kept. Clones are partly lost; checked studies trace under half to an unresolved V gene and leave the rest unexplained. This sample comprises around 300,000 clones, 88% of them detected only once. The ten largest account for around 2% of the sample. Sequencing was carried out using PBMCs or T cells enriched from blood (not recorded which). Receptors were obtained from a woman aged 55-75 years in a cohort exposed to, infected with or recovered from COVID-19 (not recorded which).

The genes are TRBV2 and TRBJ2-7, with a weak D call TRBD1 (6 bases). V dropped 10 bases and J dropped 0 bases, with 13 bases sitting between them. The germline gives CDR1 SNHLY, CDR2 FYNNEI. The CDR3 runs 13 residues. The CDR3 loop reads CATAEGGSYEQYF. DNA for the CDR3: TGTGCCACAGCAGAAGGGGGCTCCTACGAGCAGTACTTC.

V and J are TRBV5-1 and TRBJ1-3; the D gene is possibly TRBD1 (5 bases). The CDR3 runs to 14 residues. Germline-derived CDR1 and CDR2 are SGHRS and YFSETQ. The germline V and J ends were trimmed by 3 bases and 4 bases, with 11 bases remaining between them. CDR3 DNA: TGCGCCAGCAGCTCAACGACAGCAGGAAACACCATATATTTT. Translated: CASSSTTAGNTIYF.

The genes are TRBV28 and TRBJ1-5, with D perhaps matching TRBD1 (6 bases). The germline V gene has CDR1 MDHEN and CDR2 SYDVKM. CDR3 size: 14 residues. V was shortened by 6 bases and J by 3 bases, with 12 bases between the two germline ends. In DNA form, the CDR3 reads TGTGCCAGCAGCTTCGACAGGTTCAATCAGCCCCAGCATTTT. It translates to CASSFDRFNQPQHF.

The V and J genes are TRBV27 and TRBJ1-5; tentative D call: TRBD1 (5 bases). The V end lost 5 bases, the J end lost 3 bases, and 14 bases lay between the germline ends. This CDR3 is built from 15 residues. Germline lookup yields CDR1 MNHEY and CDR2 SMNVEV (reference sequence). CDR3 in amino acids: CASSPKGHLNQPQHF. The DNA for the CDR3 is TGTGCCAGCAGTCCAAAAGGACATCTCAATCAGCCCCAGCATTTT.

This chain uses TRBV6-5 with TRBJ1-1; no firm D call. Trimming took 6 bases from V and 3 from J, leaving 11 bases between them. Germline V CDR1 and CDR2: MNHEY, SVGAGI. The CDR3 has 13 amino acids. In nucleotides, the CDR3 is TGTGCCAGCAGGGGAGAAAGCTACACTGAAGCTTTCTTT. The encoded protein is CASRGESYTEAFF.

The chain combines TRBV3-1 (or the pseudogene TRBV3-2) with TRBJ2-7, with TRBD2 identical over 13 bases. Germline CDR1 LGHDT, CDR2 YNNKEL (reference sequence). The J segment lost 1 base and the V segment lost 2 bases, leaving 2 bases of the junction unmatched. The length of the CDR3 is 16 residues. The CDR3 is CASSQTSGRESYEQYF. CDR3 coding DNA: TGTGCCAGCAGCCAAACTAGCGGGAGGGAATCCTACGAGCAGTACTTC.

V usage is TRBV7-8 and J usage is TRBJ2-3, with 7 bases that match TRBD2. V was clipped by 2 bases and J by 2 bases; unmatched bases: 7. CDR1 SGHVS and CDR2 FQNEAQ come from the germline V gene. The CDR3 is made up of 16 amino acids. CDR3 loop: CASSLNLAVATDTQYF. CDR3 bases: TGTGCCAGCAGCTTAAACCTAGCGGTAGCCACAGATACGCAGTATTTT.

This sequence joins TRBV19 and TRBJ2-3; unclear D gene. The germline CDR1 and CDR2 sequences are LNHDA and SQIVND (reference sequence). The V and J ends lost 10 bases and 2 bases respectively, with 10 bases between them. This CDR3 spans 12 amino acids. CDR3 region: CATKTTTDTQYF. For the CDR3, the DNA is TGTGCCACCAAGACAACCACAGATACGCAGTATTTT.

This chain links TRBV28 with TRBJ2-7, with TRBD2 matching 10 bases. The junction had 2 bases not matched to a gene; V was cut back by 6 bases and J by 0 bases. This CDR3 comprises 14 residues. The germline V gene has CDR1 MDHEN and CDR2 SYDVKM. The CDR3 coding sequence is TGTGCCAGCAGGAGCGGGAGGGCCTCCTACGAGCAGTACTTC. Translating it yields CASRSGRASYEQYF.

The chain carries TRBV7-2 and TRBJ1-4, with a possible D match to TRBD1 (5 bases). The germline CDR1 and CDR2 sequences are SGHTA and FQGNSA. The CDR3 is 14 residues long. Trimming removed 5 bases at V and 3 bases at J, with 10 bases between. CDR3 residues: CASSQGFANEKLFF. The CDR3 DNA reads as TGTGCCAGCAGCCAGGGTTTCGCTAATGAAAAACTGTTTTTT.

This chain connects TRBV3-1 (or the pseudogene TRBV3-2) to TRBJ1-4; D is undetermined. Trimming shortened V by 4 bases and J by 14 bases, and 11 bases separated the two germline ends. The CDR3 extends over 11 amino acids. Germline-derived CDR1 and CDR2 are LGHDT and YNNKEL (reference sequence). CDR3 bases: TGTGCCAGCAGCCGGCAAAAGTCTCTGTTTTTT. Its translation: CASSRQKSLFF.

This chain uses TRBV18 with TRBJ1-1, with a tentative D call TRBD1 (6 bases). The V end lost 3 bases, the J end lost 8 bases, and 13 bases lay between the germline ends. The CDR3 loop spans 13 amino acids. CDR1 is KGHSH, CDR2 LQKENI, per germline. For the CDR3, the DNA is TGTGCCAGCTCACCCGCCAGGGGCGAAGAAGCTTTCTTT. Translating it yields CASSPARGEEAFF. Full variable domain (outside the CDR3, taken from reference TRBV18 and TRBJ1-1): NAGVMQNPRHLVRRRGQEARLRCSPMKGHSHVYWYRQLPEEGLKFMVYLQKENIIDESGMPKERFSAEFPKEGPSILRIQQVVRGDSAAYFCASSPARGEEAFFGQGTRLTVV.

Only a few counts were recorded for this clone. The rearrangement links TRBV6-5 to TRBJ2-1; D unresolved. V was pared by 0 bases and J by 9 bases, with 12 bases between. Per the germline V gene, CDR1 is MNHEY and CDR2 is SVGAGI. The CDR3 has 14 residues. The CDR3 bases are TGTGCCAGCAGTTACTCCCGGTCGACGGGTGAGCAGTTCTTC. It encodes CASSYSRSTGEQFF.

The chain is built from TRBV24-1 and TRBJ2-7, with TRBD1 identical over 11 bases. Per the germline V gene, CDR1 is KGHDR and CDR2 is SFDVKD. The CDR3 consists of 15 residues. V lost 2 bases and J lost 3; bases outside the gene matches: 2. The DNA for the CDR3 is TGTGCCACCAGTGATTCCGGGACAGGGGGCTACGAGCAGTACTTC. Translated: CATSDSGTGGYEQYF.

The chain carries TRBV28 and TRBJ1-1, with a possible D match to TRBD1 (5 bases). Trimming stripped 5 bases from V and 1 base from J, with 17 bases between. The V gene's germline CDR1 is MDHEN and CDR2 SYDVKM. The CDR3 length is 16 residues. The CDR3 bases are TGTGCCAGCAGTCCCCGGAAAGGGGTAACGAACACTGAAGCTTTCTTT. Translated, it gives CASSPRKGVTNTEAFF.

CDR3 sequence reads: CASSKEAGGRLAKNIQYF. CDR3 DNA: TGTGCCAGCAGCAAAGAAGCGGGAGGGAGACTAGCCAAAAACATTCAGTACTTC. This chain joins TRBV21-1 and TRBJ2-4; no check of the table's D call, TRBD2, against the DNA was made. TRBV21-1 is described as a pseudogene. The CDR3 is 18 residues long.

The chain couples TRBV18 to TRBJ2-3, with 10 bases lining up with TRBD2. Germline lookup yields CDR1 KGHSH and CDR2 LQKENI. J was trimmed by 5 bases and V by 3 bases; bases with no gene match: 5. This CDR3 spans 15 amino acids. CDR3 coding DNA: TGTGCCAGCTCACCTATAGCGGGAGGTGTAGATACGCAGTATTTT. Translation: CASSPIAGGVDTQYF.

The chain couples TRBV9 to TRBJ2-7; a possible D gene is TRBD2 (6 bases). Germline-derived CDR1 and CDR2 are SGDLS and YYNGEE. The V end lost 2 bases, the J end lost 2 bases, and 11 bases lay between the germline ends. The CDR3 is 14 residues long. CDR3: CASSVVGGTYEQYF. As DNA, the CDR3 is TGTGCCAGCAGCGTGGTGGGAGGAACCTACGAGCAGTACTTC.

The chain links TRBV5-4 to TRBJ2-2, with TRBD2 matching over 10 bases. CDR3 length: 16 residues. Germline trimming cut 2 bases from V and 6 bases from J; bases unmatched to any gene: 7. The germline CDR1 and CDR2 sequences are SGHNT and YYREEE (reference sequence). Written as DNA, the CDR3 is TGTGCCAGCAGCTTCCTAGCGGGAGAAGGGGCCGGGGAGCTGTTTTTT. Its translation is CASSFLAGEGAGELFF.

In its sample, this clone was seen once. The V and J genes are TRBV7-3 and TRBJ2-6; 7 positions agree with TRBD1. CDR3 size: 16 residues. Trimming removed 3 bases from V and 3 bases from J; junction bases left unmatched: 5. Germline V gene sequence: CDR1 SGHTA, CDR2 FQGTGA. CDR3 sequence: CASSFVAGGGANVLTF. The CDR3 nucleotides read TGTGCCAGCAGCTTCGTCGCAGGGGGTGGGGCCAACGTCCTGACTTTC.

The chain uses TRBV6-5 and TRBJ2-5, with D tentatively TRBD2 (6 bases). This CDR3 spans 14 amino acids. Germline lookup yields CDR1 MNHEY and CDR2 SVGAGI. V shed 2 bases and J shed 2 bases, with 9 bases lying between them. CDR3 in amino acids: CASSYGTLQETQYF. The CDR3 DNA follows: TGTGCCAGCAGTTACGGGACTTTACAAGAGACCCAGTACTTC.

The chain has TRBV12-3 or TRBV12-4 and TRBJ1-4; D remains ambiguous. This CDR3 region has 13 residues. Deletions cut 3 bases from V and 5 bases from J, with 7 bases between. CDR3: CASSFYENEKLFF. The CDR3 DNA is TGTGCCAGCAGTTTCTACGAGAATGAAAAACTGTTTTTT.

This clone showed up just a few times. The chain has TRBV28 and TRBJ1-5; unclear D gene. CDR1 is MDHEN and CDR2 is SYDVKM in the germline V gene. Trimming pared 6 bases from V and 7 bases from J, leaving 10 bases between. The CDR3 spans 12 residues. CDR3 residues: CASRHPQQPQHF. The DNA of the CDR3 is TGTGCCAGCAGGCATCCACAACAGCCCCAGCATTTT.

This chain uses TRBV7-6 with TRBJ2-1; TRBD2 aligns across 8 bases. V lost 4 bases to trimming and J lost 8 bases; unmatched junction nucleotides: 10. The V gene's germline CDR1 is SGHVS and CDR2 FNYEAQ. The CDR3 sequence is 15 residues long. The CDR3 spells CASSSPGLGGYEQFF. The CDR3 DNA follows: TGTGCCAGCAGCTCCCCGGGACTAGGGGGGTATGAGCAGTTCTTC.

The J gene is TRBJ2-1, the V gene TRBV6-2 or TRBV6-3; D call uncertain. CDR3 length equals 16 residues. V dropped 0 bases and J dropped 2 bases, with 11 bases sitting between them. Per germline, CDR1 MNHEY and CDR2 SVGEGT. This chain's CDR3 is CASSYSRGWAYNEQFF. In DNA form, the CDR3 reads TGTGCCAGCAGTTACTCGCGAGGCTGGGCCTACAATGAGCAGTTCTTC.

In this sample, this clone turned up once. The chain carries TRBV2 and TRBJ2-7; D is uncertain. Germline loops: CDR1 SNHLY, CDR2 FYNNEI. This CDR3 has 12 residues. With 10 bases removed from V and 0 bases from J, the gap between germline ends came to 10 bases. Here the CDR3 DNA reads TGTGCCATCCAGGCAGACTCCTACGAGCAGTACTTC. Residues: CAIQADSYEQYF.

This clone turned up a few times. Mismatch with germline at one junction end may stem from a read error. This chain uses TRBV7-7 with TRBJ2-6, with a possible D match to TRBD1 (7 bases). The CDR3 has 17 amino acids. Germline loops: CDR1 SSHAT, CDR2 FNYEAQ (reference sequence). CDR3 residues: CASSAGQFLSGANVLTF. DNA for the CDR3: TGTGCTAGCAGCGCGGGACAGTTCCTCTCTGGGGCCAACGTCCTGACTTTC.

This rearrangement joins TRBV11-2 to TRBJ1-1; D is unresolved. The germline V and J ends were trimmed by 5 bases and 1 base, with 8 bases remaining between them. The CDR3 consists of 13 residues. Germline-derived CDR1 and CDR2 are SGHAT and FQNNGV. In nucleotides, the CDR3 is TGTGCCAGCAGCGGAGTGGCGAACACTGAAGCTTTCTTT. Translating gives CASSGVANTEAFF.

The chain recombines TRBV5-1 with TRBJ1-3; a weak D match, TRBD1 (6 bases). The V end lost 0 bases, the J end lost 1 base, and 14 bases lay between the germline ends. Germline V gene data show CDR1 as SGHRS and CDR2 as YFSETQ. The length of the CDR3 is 17 residues. The CDR3: CASSLGQTGWSGNTIYF. The CDR3 DNA reads as TGCGCCAGCAGCTTGGGGCAGACAGGTTGGTCTGGAAACACCATATATTTT.

The chain recombines TRBV28 with TRBJ2-7, with 9 bases identical to TRBD1. The CDR3 runs to 13 residues. Trimming cost V 7 bases and J 4 bases; bases outside gene matches: 5. Germline V gene sequence: CDR1 MDHEN, CDR2 SYDVKM. CDR3 coding DNA: TGTGCCAGCACCGGGACAGGGAAATACGAGCAGTACTTC. Translation: CASTGTGKYEQYF.

The chain carries TRBV7-9 and TRBJ2-1; maybe TRBD2 (6 bases). Deletions cut 1 base from V and 3 bases from J, with 13 bases between. Germline values: CDR1 SEHNR, CDR2 FQNEAQ (reference sequence). The CDR3 totals 16 residues. CDR3: CASSLEAGMGYNEQFF. The DNA for the CDR3 is TGTGCCAGCAGCTTAGAGGCGGGAATGGGCTACAATGAGCAGTTCTTC.

This chain joins TRBV21-1 and TRBJ1-3; the D segment call TRBD1 is taken from the table without a DNA check. TRBV21-1 is shown as a pseudogene. The CDR3 has 17 amino acids. The CDR3: CASSKRRTGGPGNTIYF. The CDR3 DNA reads as TGTGCCAGCAGCAAGCGAAGGACAGGGGGTCCCGGAAACACCATATATTTT.